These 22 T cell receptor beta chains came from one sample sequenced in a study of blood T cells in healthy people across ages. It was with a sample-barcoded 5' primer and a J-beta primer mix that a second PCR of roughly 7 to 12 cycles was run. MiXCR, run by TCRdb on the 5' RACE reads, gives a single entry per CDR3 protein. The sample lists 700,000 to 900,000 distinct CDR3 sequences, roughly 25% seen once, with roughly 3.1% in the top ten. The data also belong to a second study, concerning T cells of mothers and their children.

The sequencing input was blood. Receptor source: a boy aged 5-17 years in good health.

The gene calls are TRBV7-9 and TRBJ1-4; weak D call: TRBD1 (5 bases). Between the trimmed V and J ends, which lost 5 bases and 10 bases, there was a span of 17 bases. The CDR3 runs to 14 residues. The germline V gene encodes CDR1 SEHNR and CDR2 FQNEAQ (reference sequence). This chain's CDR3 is CASSTGGESPKLFF. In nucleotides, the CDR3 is TGTGCCAGCAGCACCGGGGGGGAGTCCCCAAAACTGTTTTTT. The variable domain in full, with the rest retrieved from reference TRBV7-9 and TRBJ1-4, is DTGVSQNPRHKITKRGQNVTFRCDPISEHNRLYWYRQTLGQGPEFLTYFQNEAQLEKSRLLSDRFSAERPKGSFSTLEIQRTEQGDSAMYLCASSTGGESPKLFFGSGTQLSVL.

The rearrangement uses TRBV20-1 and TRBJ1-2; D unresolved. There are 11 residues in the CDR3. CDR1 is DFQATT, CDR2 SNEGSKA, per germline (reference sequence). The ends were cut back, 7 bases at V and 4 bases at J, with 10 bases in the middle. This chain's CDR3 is CSGGGGYGYTF. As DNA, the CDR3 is TGCAGTGGTGGTGGTGGCTATGGCTACACCTTC.

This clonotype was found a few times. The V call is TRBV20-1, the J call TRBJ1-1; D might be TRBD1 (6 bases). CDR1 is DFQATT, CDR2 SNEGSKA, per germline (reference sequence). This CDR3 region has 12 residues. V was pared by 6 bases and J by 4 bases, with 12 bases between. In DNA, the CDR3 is TGCAGTGCAACAACAGGGAGCACTGAAGCTTTCTTT. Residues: CSATTGSTEAFF.

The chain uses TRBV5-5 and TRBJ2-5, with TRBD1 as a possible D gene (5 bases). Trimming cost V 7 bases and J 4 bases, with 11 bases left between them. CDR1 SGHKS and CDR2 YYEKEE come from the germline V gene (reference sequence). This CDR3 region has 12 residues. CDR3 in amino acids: CASGRVGETQYF. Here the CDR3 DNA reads TGTGCCAGCGGCAGGGTTGGAGAGACCCAGTACTTC.

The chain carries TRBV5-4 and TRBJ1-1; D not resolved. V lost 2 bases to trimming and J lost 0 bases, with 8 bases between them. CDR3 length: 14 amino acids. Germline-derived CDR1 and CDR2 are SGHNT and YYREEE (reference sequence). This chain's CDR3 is CASSFGRMNTEAFF. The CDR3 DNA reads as TGTGCCAGCAGCTTCGGGAGAATGAACACTGAAGCTTTCTTT.

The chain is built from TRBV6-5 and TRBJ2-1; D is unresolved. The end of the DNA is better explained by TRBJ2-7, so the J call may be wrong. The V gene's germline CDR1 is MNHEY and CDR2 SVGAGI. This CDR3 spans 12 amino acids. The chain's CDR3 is CASSTSPYEQYF. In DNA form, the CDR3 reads TGTGCCAGCTCGACTTCCCCCTACGAGCAGTACTTC.

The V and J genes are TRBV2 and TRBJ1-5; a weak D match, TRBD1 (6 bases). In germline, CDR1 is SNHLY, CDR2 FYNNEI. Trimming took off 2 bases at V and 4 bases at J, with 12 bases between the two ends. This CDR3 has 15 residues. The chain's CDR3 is CASSEQGRGNQPQHF. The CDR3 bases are TGTGCCAGCAGTGAACAGGGGCGAGGGAATCAGCCCCAGCATTTT.

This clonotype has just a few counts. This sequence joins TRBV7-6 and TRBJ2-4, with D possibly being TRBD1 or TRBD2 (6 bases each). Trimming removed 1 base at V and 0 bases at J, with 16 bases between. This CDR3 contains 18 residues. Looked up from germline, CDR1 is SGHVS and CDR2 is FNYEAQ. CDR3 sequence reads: CASSLGLARGRAKNIQYF. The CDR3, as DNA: TGTGCCAGCAGCTTAGGGTTGGCTCGGGGGCGAGCCAAAAACATTCAGTACTTC. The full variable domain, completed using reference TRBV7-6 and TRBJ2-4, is GAGVSQSPRYKVTKRGQDVALRCDPISGHVSLYWYRQALGQGPEFLTYFNYEAQQDKSGLPNDRFSAERPEGSISTLTIQRTEQRDSAMYRCASSLGLARGRAKNIQYFGAGTRLSVL.

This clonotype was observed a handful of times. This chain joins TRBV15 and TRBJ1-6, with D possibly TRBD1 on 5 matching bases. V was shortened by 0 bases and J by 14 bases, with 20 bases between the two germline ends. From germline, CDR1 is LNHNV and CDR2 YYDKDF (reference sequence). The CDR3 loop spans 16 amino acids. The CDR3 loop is CATSRDGSGSFLALHF. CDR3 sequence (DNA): TGTGCCACCAGCAGAGATGGGTCAGGGAGCTTTTTAGCCCTCCACTTT.

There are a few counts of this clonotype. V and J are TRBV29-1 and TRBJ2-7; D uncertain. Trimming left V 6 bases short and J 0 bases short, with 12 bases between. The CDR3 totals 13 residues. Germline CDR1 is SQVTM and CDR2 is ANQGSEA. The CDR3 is CSVFLGDSYEQYF. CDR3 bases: TGCAGCGTCTTCTTGGGCGACTCCTACGAGCAGTACTTC.

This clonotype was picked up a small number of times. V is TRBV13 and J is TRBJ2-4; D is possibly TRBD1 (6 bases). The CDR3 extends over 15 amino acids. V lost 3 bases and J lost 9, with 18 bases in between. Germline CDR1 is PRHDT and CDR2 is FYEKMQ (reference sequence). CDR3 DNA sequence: TGTGCCAGCAGCTTCAGGCAGGGGACATACGGCATTCAGTACTTC. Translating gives CASSFRQGTYGIQYF.

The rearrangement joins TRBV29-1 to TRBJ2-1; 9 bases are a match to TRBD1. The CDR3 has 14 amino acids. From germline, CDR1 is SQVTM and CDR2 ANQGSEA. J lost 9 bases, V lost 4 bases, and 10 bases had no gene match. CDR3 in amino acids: CSVVLGTGPIEQFF. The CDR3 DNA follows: TGCAGCGTTGTTCTAGGGACAGGGCCAATTGAGCAGTTCTTC.

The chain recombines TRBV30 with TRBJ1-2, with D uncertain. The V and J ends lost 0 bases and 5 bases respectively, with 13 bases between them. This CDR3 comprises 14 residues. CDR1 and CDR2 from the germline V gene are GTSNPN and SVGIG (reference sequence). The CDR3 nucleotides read TGTGCCTGGAGTGTACGATTGGACTTGTATGGCTACACCTTC. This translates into CAWSVRLDLYGYTF.

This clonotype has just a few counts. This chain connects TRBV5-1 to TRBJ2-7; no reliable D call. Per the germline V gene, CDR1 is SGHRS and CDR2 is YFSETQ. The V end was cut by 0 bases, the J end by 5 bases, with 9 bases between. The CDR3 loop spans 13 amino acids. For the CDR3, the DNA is TGCGCCAGCAGCTTGGGGACGATAAACGAGCAGTACTTC. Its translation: CASSLGTINEQYF. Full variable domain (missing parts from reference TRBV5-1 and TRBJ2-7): KAGVTQTPRYLIKTRGQQVTLSCSPISGHRSVSWYQQTPGQGLQFLFEYFSETQRNKGNFPGRFSGRQFSNSRSEMNVSTLELGDSALYLCASSLGTINEQYFGPGTRLTVT.

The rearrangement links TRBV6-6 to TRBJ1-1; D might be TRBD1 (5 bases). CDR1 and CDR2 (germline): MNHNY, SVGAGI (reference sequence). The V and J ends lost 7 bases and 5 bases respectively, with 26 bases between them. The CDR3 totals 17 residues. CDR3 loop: CASTPRRGTLRRTEAFF. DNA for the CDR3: TGTGCCAGCACTCCACGCCGAGGGACCCTAAGGAGGACTGAAGCTTTCTTT.

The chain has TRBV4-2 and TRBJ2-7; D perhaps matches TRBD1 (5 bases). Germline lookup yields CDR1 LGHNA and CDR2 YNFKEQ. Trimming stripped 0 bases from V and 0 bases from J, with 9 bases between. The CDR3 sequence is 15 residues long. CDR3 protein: CASSQELQDSYEQYF. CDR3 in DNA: TGTGCCAGCAGCCAAGAACTACAGGACTCCTACGAGCAGTACTTC.

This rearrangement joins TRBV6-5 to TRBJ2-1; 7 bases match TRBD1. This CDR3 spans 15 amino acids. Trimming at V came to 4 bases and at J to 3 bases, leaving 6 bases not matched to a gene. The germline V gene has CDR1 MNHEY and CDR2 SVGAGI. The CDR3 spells CASSFTGAIYNEQFF. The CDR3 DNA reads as TGTGCCAGCAGTTTTACAGGGGCCATCTACAATGAGCAGTTCTTC.

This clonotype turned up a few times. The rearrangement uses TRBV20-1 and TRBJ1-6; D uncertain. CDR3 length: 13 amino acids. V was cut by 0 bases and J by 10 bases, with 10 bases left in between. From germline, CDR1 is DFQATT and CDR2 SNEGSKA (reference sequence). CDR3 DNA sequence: TGCAGTGCTAGAGATCGGAGCCAATCACCCCTCCACTTT. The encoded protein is CSARDRSQSPLHF.

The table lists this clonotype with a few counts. The CDR3, as DNA: TGTGCCAGCAGCCCACAGAGTACCTTGAACACTGAAGCTTTCTTT. Translated, it gives CASSPQSTLNTEAFF. The chain uses TRBV7-9 and TRBJ1-1; D gene unclear. The CDR3 sequence is 15 residues long. Germline assignment: CDR1 SEHNR and CDR2 FQNEAQ (reference sequence). V gave up 5 bases and J gave up 0 bases, with 13 bases separating them.

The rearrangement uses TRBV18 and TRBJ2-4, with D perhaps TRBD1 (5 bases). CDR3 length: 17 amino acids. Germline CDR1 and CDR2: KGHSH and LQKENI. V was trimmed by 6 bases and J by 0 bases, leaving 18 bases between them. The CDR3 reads CASSPGRGDGAKNIQYF. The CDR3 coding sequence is TGTGCCAGCTCCCCAGGAAGGGGCGATGGAGCCAAAAACATTCAGTACTTC.

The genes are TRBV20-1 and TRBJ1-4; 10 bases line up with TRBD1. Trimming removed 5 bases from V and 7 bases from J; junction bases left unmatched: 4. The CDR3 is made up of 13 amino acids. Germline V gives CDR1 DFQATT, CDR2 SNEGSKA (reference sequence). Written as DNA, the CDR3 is TGCAGTGCTCGGGACAGGGGTTCTGAAAAACTGTTTTTT. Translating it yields CSARDRGSEKLFF.

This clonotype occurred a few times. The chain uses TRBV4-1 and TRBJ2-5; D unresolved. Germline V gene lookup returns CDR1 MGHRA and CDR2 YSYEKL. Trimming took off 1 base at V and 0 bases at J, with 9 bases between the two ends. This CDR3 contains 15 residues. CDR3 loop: CASSQGAQNQETQYF. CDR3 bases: TGCGCCAGCAGCCAAGGGGCCCAGAACCAAGAGACCCAGTACTTC.